A selection of T cell receptor beta chains follows, all from one sample in a study of CD8 T cells in ankylosing spondylitis. MiXCR, applied by TCRdb to the 5' RACE reads, yields one record per CDR3 protein. The data contain about 340,000 distinct CDR3 sequences, roughly 14% of them singletons. The material sequenced was blood, either unsorted or a sorted T cell fraction (not recorded which). The receptors stem from a male donor with ankylosing spondylitis or in good health (not recorded which). CDR3s include the opening cysteine and the closing phenylalanine or tryptophan. D genes are given only for firm matches. Rows may omit the clone size; those that give it use once, few, many or a size class.

J: TRBJ1-3
size: few
D: NA
V: TRBV12-3/TRBV12-4
CDR3: CASSFSGAGNTIYF
DNA: TGTGCCAGCAGTTTCTCCGGGGCTGGAAACACCATATATTTT

J: TRBJ2-1
size: few
D: TRBD2
V: TRBV11-2
CDR3: CASSLGPSSGSGNEQFF
DNA: TGTGCCAGCAGCTTAGGTCCCTCTAGCGGGAGCGGGAATGAGCAGTTCTTC

J: TRBJ2-4
size: NA
D: TRBD2
V: TRBV7-2
CDR3: CASSSSSGGARNIQYF
DNA: TGTGCCAGCAGCTCCTCTAGCGGGGGGGCCAGAAACATTCAGTACTTC

J: TRBJ2-3
size: NA
D: NA
V: TRBV12-3/TRBV12-4
CDR3: CASSPQGAGTDTQYF
DNA: TGTGCCAGCAGCCCACAGGGAGCGGGGACAGATACGCAGTATTTT

J: TRBJ2-5
size: many
D: NA
V: TRBV12-3/TRBV12-4
CDR3: CASSRGFSETQYF
DNA: TGTGCCAGCAGTAGGGGTTTTAGCGAGACCCAGTACTTC

J: TRBJ1-4
size: few
D: NA
V: TRBV12-3/TRBV12-4
CDR3: CASRLGDGNEKLFF
DNA: TGTGCCAGCAGACTTGGGGATGGTAATGAAAAACTGTTTTTT

J: TRBJ2-1
size: many
D: TRBD2
V: TRBV3-1
CDR3: CASSQDGGTSPYNEQFF
DNA: TGTGCCAGCAGCCAAGATGGGGGGACTAGCCCCTACAATGAGCAGTTCTTC

J: TRBJ2-1
size: few
D: TRBD2
V: TRBV5-1
CDR3: CASKGGRAGGEQFF
DNA: TGCGCCAGCAAAGGCGGGAGGGCCGGGGGTGAGCAGTTCTTC

J: TRBJ2-3
size: NA
D: NA
V: TRBV6-5
CDR3: CASSYGDTDTQYF
DNA: TGTGCCAGCAGTTACGGGGACACAGATACGCAGTATTTT

J: TRBJ1-3
size: NA
D: NA
V: TRBV12-3/TRBV12-4
CDR3: CASSSAQSSGNTIYF
DNA: TGTGCCAGCAGTTCGGCACAAAGCTCTGGAAACACCATATATTTT

J: TRBJ2-2
size: NA
D: TRBD2
V: TRBV20-1
CDR3: CCARDGREGDTGELFF
DNA: TGCTGTGCTAGAGATGGGCGGGAGGGTGACACCGGGGAGCTGTTTTTT

J: TRBJ1-5
size: few
D: NA
V: TRBV3-1
CDR3: CASSQASQGQPQHF
DNA: TGTGCCAGCAGCCAAGCCTCTCAGGGGCAGCCCCAGCATTTT

J: TRBJ1-2
size: NA
D: NA
V: TRBV4-2
CDR3: CASSQEEPTNYGYTF
DNA: TGTGCCAGCAGCCAAGAGGAACCGACTAACTATGGCTACACCTTC

J: TRBJ2-2
size: NA
D: NA
V: TRBV18
CDR3: CASSRASNTGELFF
DNA: TGTGCCAGCTCACGGGCCTCGAACACCGGGGAGCTGTTTTTT

J: TRBJ1-1
size: NA
D: NA
V: TRBV20-1
CDR3: CSASWALNTEAFF
DNA: TGCAGTGCTAGTTGGGCCCTCAACACTGAAGCTTTCTTT

J: TRBJ2-3
size: NA
D: TRBD2
V: TRBV7-9
CDR3: CASSLGLAGGATDTQYF
DNA: TGTGCCAGCAGCTTAGGGCTAGCGGGAGGTGCCACAGATACGCAGTATTTT

J: TRBJ2-2
size: few
D: NA
V: TRBV11-2
CDR3: CASSLERGSGELFF
DNA: TGTGCCAGCAGCTTAGAGAGAGGGTCCGGGGAGCTGTTTTTT